Sequencing of this T cell receptor beta chain was carried out in a study of T cell responses to AZD1222 COVID-19 vaccine. Whole-study findings and limits: Repertoire sampling occurred only after the peak T cell response. Increased Spike-specific TCR breadth and depth were observed after two AZD1222 doses. Just a handful of AZD1222 recipients were seropositive at baseline. The sample set comprised mostly white British donors with more females, and clonal diversity was possibly underestimated.

To note about this clone: The antigen is not known.

Assay used: immunoSEQ multiplex PCR; TCRdb lists only in-frame clones, some missing. The sample contains around 140,000 clones, roughly 90% of which appear only once. The germline CDR1 and CDR2 sequences are SGHNT and YYREEE (reference sequence). This CDR3 contains 17 residues. The trim removed 2 bases at V and 1 base at J, leaving 9 bases unmatched. The input for sequencing was peripheral blood, taken on day 0 of AZD1222 vaccination. This sequence joins TRBV5-4 and TRBJ2-5; TRBD2 matches at 9 bases. The receptor was isolated from an adult in good health. CDR3 DNA sequence: TGTGCCAGCAGCTTAGGTCTGATTAGCGGGGGCCAAGAGACCCAGTACTTC. Translating gives CASSLGLISGGQETQYF.